The rows below give T cell receptor beta chains drawn from one sample of a study of Graves' ophthalmopathy and Graves' hyperthyroidism. TCRdb analysed the multiplex PCR reads with MiXCR anew, one entry per CDR3 protein. The sample yields approximately 410,000 distinct CDR3 sequences, less than 20% seen once. Sequencing was performed on peripheral blood. Receptors originate from a woman under 30 with stable Graves' hyperthyroidism. The CDR3 runs from the conserved cysteine through the conserved F or W. Fields, in order: D gene, V gene, clone size, J gene, CDR3 DNA, CDR3 protein. The D gene is left open where the match is weak. Part of the rows lack a size; the others show once, few, many or a class for expanded clones.

-,TRBV15,many,TRBJ2-7,TGTGCCACCAGCAGAGCAGGGAGCTCCTACGAGCAGTACTTC,CATSRAGSSYEQYF
-,TRBV29-1,few,TRBJ1-1,TGCAGCGTTAGCTATGTGGGACGGAGAATGAACACTGAAGCTTTCTTT,CSVSYVGRRMNTEAFF
TRBD2,TRBV5-5,-,TRBJ2-7,TGTGCCAGCAGTCCCACTAGCGGGGTTGCCTACGAGCAGTACTTC,CASSPTSGVAYEQYF
TRBD1,TRBV19,few,TRBJ1-1,TGTGCCAGTAGTATAAGGGGACAGGGGAACACTGAAGCTTTCTTT,CASSIRGQGNTEAFF
TRBD2,TRBV6-5,-,TRBJ2-5,TGTGCCAGCAGTTCGGTGGGAGGGCCCAACCAAGAGACCCAGTACTTC,CASSSVGGPNQETQYF
-,TRBV7-9,few,TRBJ2-7,TGTGCCAGCGGAAGATACTACGAGCAGTACTTC,CASGRYYEQYF
-,TRBV29-1,many,TRBJ1-2,TGCAGCGTTTACGGAGCTAACTATGGCTACACCTTC,CSVYGANYGYTF
-,TRBV7-8,many,TRBJ1-1,TGTGCCAGCAGCCTCTCGGGACAAAAGAACACTGAAGCTTTCTTT,CASSLSGQKNTEAFF
-,TRBV11-2,many,TRBJ2-7,TGTGCCAGCAGCCCCCGATTTGGGGACGAGCAGTACTTC,CASSPRFGDEQYF
TRBD1,TRBV28,many,TRBJ2-7,TGTGCCAGCAGTCGACAGGGGGTTCGGTACGAGCAGTACTTC,CASSRQGVRYEQYF
-,TRBV19,many,TRBJ1-1,TGTGCCAGTAATGGGCAGCAAGGGGCTGAAGCTTTCTTT,CASNGQQGAEAFF
-,TRBV5-4,few,TRBJ2-2,TGTGCCAGCAGCCTCCCGGGACCCCAACCCGGGGAGCTGTTTTTT,CASSLPGPQPGELFF
TRBD1,TRBV20-1,many,TRBJ1-2,TGCAGTGCTAGAGTCGGACAGGGGATGAGTGGCTACACCTTC,CSARVGQGMSGYTF
-,TRBV12-3/TRBV12-4,many,TRBJ2-5,TGTGCCAGCAGTTTCTCCGTGGACCGCCATCAAGAGACCCAGTACTTC,CASSFSVDRHQETQYF
-,TRBV7-3,many,TRBJ1-1,TGTGCCAGCATGGGGACATCCGGGACTGAAGCTTTCTTT,CASMGTSGTEAFF
TRBD1,TRBV6-1,few,TRBJ1-1,TGTGCCAGCAAACAAGGACAGGGGAACACTGAAGCTTTCTTT,CASKQGQGNTEAFF
TRBD2,TRBV5-1,many,TRBJ2-2,TGCGCCAGCACTCCAAGGGGGACTAGTGGGAACACCGGGGAGCTGTTTTTT,CASTPRGTSGNTGELFF
-,TRBV2,-,TRBJ1-2,TGTGCCAGCAGTTTTAGCGAGGGAAACTATGGCTACACCTTC,CASSFSEGNYGYTF
-,TRBV6-1,many,TRBJ1-6,TGTGCCAGCAGTGTGAAGGGAAGTAATTCACCCCTCCACTTT,CASSVKGSNSPLHF
TRBD1,TRBV12-3/TRBV12-4,many,TRBJ2-2,TGTGCCACCGGACAGGGATTACGGGAGCTGTTTTTT,CATGQGLRELFF
TRBD2,TRBV10-3,many,TRBJ2-5,TGTGCCATCAGTTCCGGGACTAGCGGGGGGGCCAAAGAGACCCAGTACTTC,CAISSGTSGGAKETQYF
TRBD2,TRBV30,once,TRBJ2-7,TGTGCCTGGAGTGTTAGCGGGAGGAGCTTGGTTGGCTTC,CAWSVSGRSLVGF
-,TRBV7-3,many,TRBJ2-2,TGTGCCAGCCGGCAGGGGAGGAGTCCCGGGGAGCTGTTTTTT,CASRQGRSPGELFF
TRBD1,TRBV6-4,few,TRBJ2-2,TGTGCCAGCATATTTGGGGTGGCAGGGGGCCCCCCGAGGTACACCGGGGAGCTGTTTTTT,CASIFGVAGGPPRYTGELFF
-,TRBV6-4,many,TRBJ1-1,TGTGCCAGCAGGAGACAGGATAACACTGAAGCTTTCTTT,CASRRQDNTEAFF
-,TRBV11-3,many,TRBJ2-7,TGTGCCAGCAGCTTAACAACGACTAGGGAGTATTCCTCCTACGAGCAGTACTTC,CASSLTTTREYSSYEQYF
-,TRBV12-3/TRBV12-4,many,TRBJ1-2,TGTGCCAGCAGTTTTGGGACCTCGCGACGTGGCTACACCTTC,CASSFGTSRRGYTF
-,TRBV20-1,-,TRBJ2-5,TGCAGTGCTAGGGGAGGTCGGGACCTCAGCGAGACCCAGTACTTC,CSARGGRDLSETQYF
TRBD1,TRBV6-5,many,TRBJ1-1,TGTGCCAGCAGTTACATCCGGACAGGGGGAAGTCCTGAAGCTTTCTTT,CASSYIRTGGSPEAFF
-,TRBV9,few,TRBJ2-7,TGTGCCAGCAGCGATAGAACGGGGCAGTACTTC,CASSDRTGQYF
TRBD1,TRBV11-1,-,TRBJ1-1,TGTGCCAGCAGCCCTCCGGGAACAGGGGTGAACACTGAAGCTTTCTTT,CASSPPGTGVNTEAFF
TRBD1,TRBV5-1,-,TRBJ1-2,TGCGCCAGCAGCTTGGCGGCTGGACAGGCCACGAGTGGCTACACCTTC,CASSLAAGQATSGYTF
-,TRBV5-6,many,TRBJ1-2,TGTGCCAGCAGCTCCAATTGGGATACATATGGCTACACCTTC,CASSSNWDTYGYTF
-,TRBV11-1,many,TRBJ1-1,TGTGCCAGCAGCTTAGCCCCTCGGACGGCGAACACTGAAGCTTTCTTT,CASSLAPRTANTEAFF
TRBD1,TRBV12-3/TRBV12-4,few,TRBJ2-6,TGTGCCAGCAGACCGGGACAGGGTTTCTTTGGGGCCAACGTCCTGACTTTC,CASRPGQGFFGANVLTF
-,TRBV12-3/TRBV12-4,many,TRBJ2-2,TGTGCCAGCAGTCTCACCAGACCCGGGGAGCTGTTTTTT,CASSLTRPGELFF
-,TRBV2,many,TRBJ2-6,TGTGCCAGCAGTCCCAATCGGGGAGCTGGGGCCAACGTCCTGACTTTC,CASSPNRGAGANVLTF
-,TRBV29-1,few,TRBJ1-1,TGCAGCGCGGACAGAGAAAACACTGAAGCTTTCTTT,CSADRENTEAFF
-,TRBV27,many,TRBJ1-1,TGTGCCAGTAACCATACAGGGAACACTGAAGCTTTCTTT,CASNHTGNTEAFF
-,TRBV2,many,TRBJ2-5,TGTGCCAGCAGTGTTAAGGGTACCGAGACCCAGTACTTC,CASSVKGTETQYF
-,TRBV27,many,TRBJ2-7,TGTGCCAGCAGTTTAAGTAGAGGGAGCTCCTACGAGCAGTACTTC,CASSLSRGSSYEQYF
TRBD1,TRBV11-1,many,TRBJ1-2,TGTGCCAGCAGCTCACGGGACAGGGGAGGCTACACCTTC,CASSSRDRGGYTF
-,TRBV25-1,-,TRBJ1-6,TGTGCCAGCAGTGAATATTACCAAGCAGAAATCCACTTT,CASSEYYQAEIHF
-,TRBV7-2,-,TRBJ2-7,TGTGCCAGCATCCCTGACGACTACGAGCAGTACTTC,CASIPDDYEQYF
TRBD2,TRBV7-3,-,TRBJ2-5,TGTGCCAGCCGCTCCGGACTAGCGGGAGGGCGATATGTGGAGACCCAGTACTTC,CASRSGLAGGRYVETQYF
TRBD1,TRBV20-1,many,TRBJ1-1,TGCAGTGCAGGGGGCTGGGACACTGAAGCTTTCTTT,CSAGGWDTEAFF
-,TRBV10-3,many,TRBJ1-5,TGTGCCACGGGGGGGGGTAGTAACAATCAGCCCCAGCATTTT,CATGGGSNNQPQHF
-,TRBV12-3/TRBV12-4,many,TRBJ1-5,TGTGCCAGCAGTCAGGGGTACAGCAATCAGCCCCAGCATTTT,CASSQGYSNQPQHF
-,TRBV28,-,TRBJ1-2,TGTGCCAGCAGTTATAGCATAAAATCGGGGGCTGAGGATGGCTACACCTTC,CASSYSIKSGAEDGYTF
-,TRBV5-5,many,TRBJ2-7,TGTGCCAGCAGCTTGCTAGGGCCACAAGCCTACGAGCAGTACTTC,CASSLLGPQAYEQYF
-,TRBV28,-,TRBJ1-3,TGTGCCAGCAGTTCCCCGGGAGGGGACTCTGGAAACACCATATATTTT,CASSSPGGDSGNTIYF
-,TRBV20-1,many,TRBJ1-3,TGCAGTGCTAGAGAGGGTTTGGGAAACACCATATATTTT,CSAREGLGNTIYF
-,TRBV20-1,many,TRBJ1-6,TGCAGTGCTAGGGTCAGAATTGGACCCCTCCACTTT,CSARVRIGPLHF
TRBD2,TRBV11-3,many,TRBJ2-2,TGTGCCAGCAGCTTAGGCGGGGGGGGCCCATTATCCGGGGAGCTGTTTTTT,CASSLGGGGPLSGELFF
-,TRBV20-1,few,TRBJ2-5,TGCAGTGCGGCGAGGGGCTCGGGGGAGACCCAGTACTTC,CSAARGSGETQYF
-,TRBV6-2/TRBV6-3,many,TRBJ1-2,TGTGCCAGCAGTTACGGGACACCATATGGCTACACCTTC,CASSYGTPYGYTF
-,TRBV4-2,-,TRBJ2-3,TGTGCCAGCAGCCGATCATATAATAGGGGAGATACGCAGTATTTT,CASSRSYNRGDTQYF
-,TRBV7-9,many,TRBJ2-5,TGTGCCAGCACGGAGAATAATCAAGAGACCCAGTACTTC,CASTENNQETQYF
-,TRBV19,few,TRBJ2-6,TGTGCCAGTAGTGATGACTCTGGGGCCAACGTCCTGACTTTC,CASSDDSGANVLTF